Sequencing of this TCR beta chain was carried out in a study of blood T cell repertoires in COVID-19. Overall study context: Sources were T cells, B-cell-depleted T cells, or PBMCs; the material itself was cDNA or gDNA.

TCRdb keeps only in-frame clones here, not all; method: immunoSEQ multiplex PCR. The profile shows some 250,000 clones, about four fifths of them singletons. The CDR3 has 14 residues. V was shortened by 1 base and J by 6 bases, with 9 bases between the two germline ends. CDR1 and CDR2 (germline): SGHTA, FQGNSA. The chain joins TRBV7-2 to TRBJ2-2; D is uncertain. The sequenced material came from peripheral blood. The receptor comes from a woman of 80 years or more with COVID-19, enrolled during active disease. Written as DNA, the CDR3 is TGTGCCAGCAGCTTAGGTTTACGGTCCGGGGAGCTGTTTTTT. As protein: CASSLGLRSGELFF.